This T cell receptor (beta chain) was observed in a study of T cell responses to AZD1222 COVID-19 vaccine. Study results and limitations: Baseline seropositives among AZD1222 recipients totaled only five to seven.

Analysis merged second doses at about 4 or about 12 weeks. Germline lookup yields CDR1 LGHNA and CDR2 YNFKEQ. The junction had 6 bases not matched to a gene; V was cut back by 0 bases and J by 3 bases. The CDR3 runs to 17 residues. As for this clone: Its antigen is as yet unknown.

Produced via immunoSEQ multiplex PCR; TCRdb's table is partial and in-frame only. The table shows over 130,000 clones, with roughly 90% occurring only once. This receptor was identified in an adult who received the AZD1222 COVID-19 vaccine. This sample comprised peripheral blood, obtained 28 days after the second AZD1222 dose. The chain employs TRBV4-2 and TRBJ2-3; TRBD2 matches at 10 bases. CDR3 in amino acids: CASSQEQREGLTDTQYF. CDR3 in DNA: TGTGCCAGCAGCCAAGAACAGCGGGAGGGCCTTACAGATACGCAGTATTTT.